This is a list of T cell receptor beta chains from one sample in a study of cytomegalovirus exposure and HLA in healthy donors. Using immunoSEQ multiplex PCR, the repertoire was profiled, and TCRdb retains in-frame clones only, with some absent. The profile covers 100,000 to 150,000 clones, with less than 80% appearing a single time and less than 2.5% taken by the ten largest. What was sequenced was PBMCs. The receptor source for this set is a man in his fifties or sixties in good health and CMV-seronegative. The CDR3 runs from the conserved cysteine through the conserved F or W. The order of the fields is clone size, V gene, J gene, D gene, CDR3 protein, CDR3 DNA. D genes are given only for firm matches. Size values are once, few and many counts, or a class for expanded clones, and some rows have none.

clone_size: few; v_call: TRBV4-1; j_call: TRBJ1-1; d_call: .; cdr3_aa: CASSPGGRTEAFF; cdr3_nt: TGCGCCAGCAGCCCCGGGGGACGGACTGAAGCTTTCTTT
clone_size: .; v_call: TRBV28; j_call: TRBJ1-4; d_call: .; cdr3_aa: CASTQGGAGGEKLFF; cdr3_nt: TGTGCCAGCACCCAGGGCGGGGCGGGGGGTGAAAAACTGTTTTTT
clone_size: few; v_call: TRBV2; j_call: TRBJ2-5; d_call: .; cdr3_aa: CASSVNSQETQYF; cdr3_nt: TGTGCCAGCAGTGTCAACAGTCAAGAGACCCAGTACTTC
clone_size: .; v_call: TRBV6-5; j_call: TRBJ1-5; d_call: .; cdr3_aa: CASSYDRSSNQPQHF; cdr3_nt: TGTGCCAGCAGTTACGACAGGAGTAGCAATCAGCCCCAGCATTTT
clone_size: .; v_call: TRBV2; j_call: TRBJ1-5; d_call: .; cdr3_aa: CASSDQGPTTGQPQHF; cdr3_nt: TGTGCCAGCAGTGACCAGGGCCCAACGACGGGTCAGCCCCAGCATTTT
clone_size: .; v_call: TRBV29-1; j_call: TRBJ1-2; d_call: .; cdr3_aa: CSVETDNYGYTF; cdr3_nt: TGCAGCGTTGAGACAGATAACTATGGCTACACCTTC
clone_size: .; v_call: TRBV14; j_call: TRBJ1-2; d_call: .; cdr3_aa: CASSQFFGTIDGYTF; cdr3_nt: TGTGCCAGCAGCCAATTCTTCGGGACAATCGATGGCTACACCTTC
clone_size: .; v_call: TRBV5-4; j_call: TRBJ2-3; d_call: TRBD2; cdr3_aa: CASSLVGGGAASTDTQYF; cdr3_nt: TGTGCCAGCAGCTTGGTGGGGGGGGGAGCAGCTAGCACAGATACGCAGTATTTT
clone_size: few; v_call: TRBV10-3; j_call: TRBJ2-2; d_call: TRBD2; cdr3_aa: CAIRAGFDTGELFF; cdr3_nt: TGTGCCATCAGAGCGGGGTTCGACACCGGGGAGCTGTTTTTT
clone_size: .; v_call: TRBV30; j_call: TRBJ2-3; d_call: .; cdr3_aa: CAWSVTSMTQYF; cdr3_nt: TGTGCCTGGAGTGTAACTAGTATGACGCAGTATTTT
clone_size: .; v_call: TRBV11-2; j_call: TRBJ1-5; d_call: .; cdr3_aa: CASSAGVNQPQHF; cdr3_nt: TGTGCCAGCAGCGCAGGGGTCAATCAGCCCCAGCATTTT
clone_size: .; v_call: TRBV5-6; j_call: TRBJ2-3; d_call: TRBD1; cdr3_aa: CASSFGQGTDTQYF; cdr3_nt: TGTGCCAGCAGCTTCGGACAGGGCACAGATACGCAGTATTTT
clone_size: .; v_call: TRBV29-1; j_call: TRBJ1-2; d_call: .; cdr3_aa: CSVEGQVNGYTF; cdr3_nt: TGCAGCGTTGAAGGACAGGTGAATGGCTACACCTTC
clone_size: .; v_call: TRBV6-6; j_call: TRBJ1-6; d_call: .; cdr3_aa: CASSAGGSSPLHF; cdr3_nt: TGTGCCAGCAGTGCCGGGGGGAGTTCACCCCTCCACTTT